One and the same sample provided the 20 T cell receptor beta chains below, sequenced in a study of tissue T cells after allogeneic stem cell transplantation. Time point described: mouse harvest day 14 after allogeneic transplant. Mouse grafts combined 10^7 T-cell-depleted bone marrow cells with 10^6 splenic CD5+ T cells. Generated by immunoSEQ multiplex PCR, the TCRdb table keeps only in-frame clones and is missing some. Of about 3,100 clones listed, less than 50% are singletons. The material sequenced was gut tissue. These TCRs come from a female BALB/c mouse given C57BL/6 T cells with graft-versus-host disease after an allogeneic hematopoietic cell transplant.

Comment on this clone: Genes and germline come from the mouse. The observed sequence ends 1 residue before the CDR3 terminus, with the missing tail filled in from the germline J gene. The genes are TRBV3 and TRBJ2-1; 8 bases fit TRBD1. This CDR3 region has 13 residues. V dropped 6 bases and J dropped 3; count of bases not matched to a gene: 1. Germline V gives CDR1 SNHLY, CDR2 FYNGKV (reference sequence). The DNA read from the CDR3 is TGTGCCAGCAGGGACAGGGTCTATGCTGAGCAGTTC. Its translation is CASRDRVYAEQF. The complete CDR3 protein is CASRDRVYAEQFF.

A remark on this clone: Gene names are the mouse ones. The read comes to an end 1 residue before the CDR3 does, leaving the germline J gene to fill in the end. The chain employs TRBV5 and TRBJ2-4; 9 bases line up with TRBD2. This CDR3 contains 15 residues. The trim removed 4 bases at V and 5 bases at J, leaving 7 bases unmatched. CDR1 is LGHNA and CDR2 is YNLKQL in the germline V gene (reference sequence). CDR3 sequence reads: CASSPRWGGRNTLYF. CDR3 DNA (partial): TGTGCCAGCAGCCCCCGCTGGGGGGGTAGAAACACCTTGTAC.

This clone was seen only a few times. Gene names denote mouse genes. The read is 1 residue too short to cover the CDR3 end, so that end is filled in from the germline J gene. The chain links TRBV20 to TRBJ2-7; D is uncertain. CDR3 length equals 12 residues. V was trimmed by 0 bases and J by 4 bases, leaving 7 bases between them. Germline V gene data show CDR1 as GFQATS and CDR2 as STVNSAI. The CDR3 loop is CGAREAPYEQYF. The sequenced part of the CDR3 DNA is TGTGGTGCTAGGGAGGCACCGTATGAACAGTAC.

About this clone itself: Gene names refer to mouse genes. The read terminates 1 residue ahead of where the CDR3 ends, so the germline J gene completes it. This rearrangement joins TRBV5 to TRBJ2-1, with TRBD2 identical over 8 bases. The CDR3 sequence is 14 residues long. Germline V gives CDR1 LGHNA, CDR2 YNLKQL (reference sequence). V lost 2 bases to trimming and J lost 5 bases; unmatched junction nucleotides: 2. Incomplete CDR3 DNA: TGTGCCAGCAGCCAAATGGGGGGGAATGCTGAGCAGTTC. Amino acids: CASSQMGGNAEQF. The entire CDR3 is CASSQMGGNAEQFF.

This clone was seen more than once but under ten times. Gene labels here are mouse ones. The sequence runs out 1 residue before the end of the CDR3; the remainder is reconstructed from the germline J gene. This chain connects TRBV12-1 to TRBJ1-1, with TRBD1 matching over 7 bases. The CDR3 length is 13 residues. Germline V gene data show CDR1 as SGHSN and CDR2 as HYEKVE. V gave up 2 bases and J gave up 1 base; unmatched junction bases: 0. CDR3 DNA (partial): TGTGCCAGCTCTCGGGACAGGAACACAGAAGTCTTC. This encodes CASSRDRNTEVF. The whole CDR3 sequence is CASSRDRNTEVFF.

With respect to this clone: Mouse germline and gene names are used. Sequencing ends 1 residue short of the CDR3 end; the germline J gene provides the rest. The chain employs TRBV5 and TRBJ2-1; TRBD1 agrees at 7 bases. The length of the CDR3 is 15 residues. With V trimmed by 2 bases and J by 5 bases, 6 bases remained unmatched. The germline CDR1 and CDR2 sequences are LGHNA and YNLKQL (reference sequence). CDR3 DNA, as far as it was read: TGTGCCAGCAGCCAAAAGACAGGGATGGATGCTGAGCAGTTC. This gives the protein CASSQKTGMDAEQF. The whole CDR3 region reads CASSQKTGMDAEQFF.

This clone was observed a few times. Gene names follow the mouse nomenclature. Coverage ceases 1 residue before the CDR3 finishes, and the germline J gene fills in the end. The chain is built from TRBV26 and TRBJ1-2; D not resolved. The CDR3 sequence is 11 residues long. Between the trimmed V and J ends, which lost 8 bases and 3 bases, there was a span of 7 bases. Per germline, CDR1 KGHPV and CDR2 FQNQEV (reference sequence). The CDR3 protein is CASWSYSDYTF. Partial CDR3 DNA: TGTGCCAGCTGGTCATACTCCGACTACACC. Drawing the rest from reference TRBV26 and TRBJ1-2, the complete variable domain is NSKVIQTPRYLVKGQGQKAKMRCIPEKGHPVVFWYQQNKNNEFKFLINFQNQEVLQQIDMTEKRFSAECPSNSPCSLEIQSSEAGDSALYLCASWSYSDYTFGSGTRLLVI.

As concerns this clone: Genes and germline are mouse. The read terminates 1 residue before the CDR3 end, so the remaining end is supplied by the germline J gene. This chain uses TRBV2 with TRBJ1-3, with D possibly TRBD1 on 6 matching bases. With 2 bases removed from V and 0 bases from J, the gap between germline ends came to 14 bases. Germline V gene sequence: CDR1 LGHNA, CDR2 YSYQKL. This CDR3 contains 17 residues. The part of the CDR3 DNA that was read is TGTGCCAGCAGCCAACCGGGACAAAAACATTCTGGAAATACGCTCTAT. It encodes CASSQPGQKHSGNTLY. The CDR3 reads in full as CASSQPGQKHSGNTLYF.

As regards this clone: Mouse names are used for the genes. The CDR3 end lies 1 residue beyond the end of the read and is filled in from the germline J gene. This chain joins TRBV19 and TRBJ2-7; perhaps TRBD2 as D (5 bases). The germline V gene encodes CDR1 FNHDT and CDR2 SITEND (reference sequence). The CDR3 covers 12 residues. V shed 1 base and J shed 4 bases, with 6 bases lying between them. CDR3 DNA, as far as it was read: TGTGCCAGCAGTATATTGGGGTATGAACAGTAC. This gives the protein CASSILGYEQY. Given in full, the CDR3 is CASSILGYEQYF.

About this clone itself: All gene names here are mouse names. The read gets to within 1 residue of the CDR3 end, and the germline J gene fills in the rest. The gene calls are TRBV23 and TRBJ2-1; the table's D call TRBD1 went unverified against the DNA. This CDR3 region has 14 residues. Germline CDR1 and CDR2: KGHTA and FQNQQP. The CDR3 sequence: CSSSGDSFYAEQFF. The covered CDR3 bases are TGCTCCAGCAGTGGGGACAGCTTCTATGCTGAGCAGTTC.

Remarks on this clone: The gene names here belong to mouse. With the read ending 1 residue before the CDR3 end, the germline J gene is used to fill in that end. V usage is TRBV26 and J usage is TRBJ1-1, with 10 bases fitting TRBD1. Germline V gene lookup returns CDR1 KGHPV and CDR2 FQNQEV (reference sequence). Trimming removed 6 bases from V and 3 bases from J; junction bases left unmatched: 1. This CDR3 comprises 13 residues. CDR3 sequence reads: CASSGQGDTEVFF. CDR3 DNA (partial): TGTGCCAGCAGCGGACAGGGGGACACAGAAGTCTTC.

Details on this clone: Gene names and germline match the mouse. The read ends 1 residue before the CDR3 terminus; that terminus is restored from the germline J gene. This sequence joins TRBV12-1 and TRBJ1-6, with a weak D call TRBD1 (5 bases). TRBJ1-6 belongs to the ORF category, with a function that is uncertain. V was shortened by 0 bases and J by 3 bases, with 8 bases between the two germline ends. CDR1 and CDR2 from the germline V gene are SGHSN and HYEKVE. This CDR3 is built from 15 residues. Incomplete CDR3 DNA: TGTGCCAGCTCTCTCGGGGGGGGCTATAATTCGCCCCTCTAC. As protein: CASSLGGGYNSPLY. The entire CDR3 reads CASSLGGGYNSPLYF.

Remarks on this clone: Germline and genes here are mouse. The read ends 1 residue before the CDR3 terminus; that terminus is restored from the germline J gene. V is TRBV4 and J is TRBJ2-4, with 10 positions matching TRBD2. Germline CDR1 and CDR2: LGHDT and YNNKQL (reference sequence). There are 14 residues in the CDR3. V was pared by 5 bases and J by 1 base, with 0 bases of the junction left unmatched. The DNA read from the CDR3 is TGTGCCAGCAGCGGGACTGGGGGTCAAAACACCTTGTAC. Translation: CASSGTGGQNTLY. The whole CDR3 protein is CASSGTGGQNTLYF.

A remark on this clone: Gene names denote mouse genes. The CDR3 end lies 1 residue beyond the end of the read and is filled in from the germline J gene. The V gene is TRBV13-1, the J gene TRBJ2-1; 11 bases fit TRBD1. V lost 0 bases and J lost 3; bases outside the gene matches: 2. Per the germline V gene, CDR1 is NSHNY and CDR2 is SYGAGN. This CDR3 region has 16 residues. The CDR3 sequence is CASSDAGTGGYAEQFF. CDR3 DNA, as far as it was read: TGTGCCAGCAGTGATGCCGGGACAGGGGGCTATGCTGAGCAGTTC.

Comments on this clone: The gene names given are mouse names. The missing CDR3 end, 1 residue past where the read stops, is filled in from the germline J gene. This chain joins TRBV1 and TRBJ2-2; 8 bases are a match to TRBD1. The CDR3 spans 15 residues. The V and J ends lost 3 bases and 5 bases, in that order; junction bases with no gene match: 5. Per germline, CDR1 NSQYPW and CDR2 LRSPGD (reference sequence). The CDR3 reads CTCSARQGRTGQLYF. Incomplete CDR3 DNA: TGCACCTGCAGTGCCCGACAGGGGAGAACCGGGCAGCTCTAC.

This clone was seen more than once but under ten times. Gene names are mouse gene names. The read falls 1 residue short of the CDR3 end, and the missing part is taken from the germline J gene. This chain joins TRBV3 and TRBJ2-5; 8 nucleotides agree with TRBD1. This CDR3 contains 13 residues. V lost 5 bases, J lost 6 bases, and 4 bases stayed unmatched. Per the germline V gene, CDR1 is SNHLY and CDR2 is FYNGKV (reference sequence). The CDR3 spells CASSPGGRDTQYF. The DNA read from the CDR3 is TGTGCCAGCAGCCCAGGGGGCAGGGACACCCAGTAC.

On this clone itself: The genes are named according to mouse. The CDR3 end falls 1 residue outside the read, so it is completed with the germline J gene. This chain uses TRBV29 with TRBJ1-4; no firm D call. Germline CDR1 MSHET, CDR2 SYDVDS. V lost 4 bases and J 0 bases, leaving 6 bases between the germline ends. CDR3 length: 14 residues. CDR3 in amino acids: CASSSGISNERLFF. The DNA read from the CDR3 is TGTGCTAGCAGTTCCGGCATTTCCAACGAAAGATTATTT.

On this clone itself: The listed genes are named as in mouse. The CDR3 goes on 1 residue after the read ends, and that part is filled in from the germline J gene. The chain couples TRBV26 to TRBJ2-4, with 8 bases identical to TRBD1. Germline values: CDR1 KGHPV, CDR2 FQNQEV (reference sequence). This CDR3 comprises 13 residues. Trimming took 1 base from V and 7 from J; bases not matched to a gene: 1. The CDR3 bases that were read are TGTGCCAGCAGTCTGTTACAGGGGGACACCTTGTAC. Its translation: CASSLLQGDTLY. The full-length CDR3 reads as CASSLLQGDTLYF. The whole variable domain, filled in from reference TRBV26 and TRBJ2-4, reads NSKVIQTPRYLVKGQGQKAKMRCIPEKGHPVVFWYQQNKNNEFKFLINFQNQEVLQQIDMTEKRFSAECPSNSPCSLEIQSSEAGDSALYLCASSLLQGDTLYFGAGTRLSVL.

About this clone itself: Mouse names are used for the genes. The read comes to an end 1 residue before the CDR3 does, leaving the germline J gene to fill in the end. The V and J genes are TRBV26 and TRBJ1-5; 8 bases fit TRBD1. Losses at the gene ends were 4 bases for V and 7 bases for J; bases not matched to a gene: 3. This CDR3 region has 13 residues. Germline loops: CDR1 KGHPV, CDR2 FQNQEV (reference sequence). The CDR3 bases that were read are TGTGCCAGCAGTCCGGACAGGGCTCAGGCTCCGCTT. This gives the protein CASSPDRAQAPL. In full, the CDR3 is CASSPDRAQAPLF.

This clone was seen only a few times. Genes here carry mouse names. From the germline J gene comes the end of the CDR3, since the read stops 1 residue before it. This sequence joins TRBV3 and TRBJ1-2; D is perhaps TRBD1 (5 bases). CDR1 and CDR2 from the germline V gene are SNHLY and FYNGKV (reference sequence). The CDR3 extends over 15 amino acids. Trimming pared 4 bases from V and 0 bases from J, leaving 12 bases between. The part of the CDR3 DNA that was read is TGTGCCAGCAGCTACGGGGCAGGTGCAAACTCCGACTACACC. Its protein is CASSYGAGANSDYT. The CDR3, in full, reads CASSYGAGANSDYTF.